What follows is one T cell receptor beta chain and its context. Antigen: not known. This entry is derived from a study of Tregs in tolerant kidney transplant recipients. Study results and caveats: The most relevant donor-specific Treg TCRbeta repertoire apparently came from expansion with activated donor B cells.

Germline V gives CDR1 SGDLS, CDR2 YYNGEE. V lost 4 bases and J lost 2, with 12 bases in between. This CDR3 has 14 amino acids. Measured with immunoSEQ multiplex PCR; TCRdb has only the in-frame clones, and not every one. The repertoire includes roughly 250,000 clones, about four fifths of them detected once, and about 0.68% sits in the top ten. The TCR was taken from a human donor in good health. This rearrangement joins TRBV9 to TRBJ1-2, with D maybe TRBD1 (5 bases). The sample taken for sequencing was CD4+ T cells from blood. The CDR3 is CASSPQGGNYGYTF. CDR3 nucleotide sequence: TGTGCCAGCAGCCCTCAGGGTGGAAACTATGGCTACACCTTC.